Below, one T cell receptor (beta chain) is given with its context. The source of the sample is a study of blood T cells in healthy people across ages. Primed by a sample-barcoded 5' primer and a J-beta primer mix, a second PCR proceeded for 7 to 11 cycles. Carrying 12 random nucleotides, a template-switch adaptor labeled each individual cDNA molecule. TCRdb recomputed calls from the 5' RACE reads with MiXCR, one row per CDR3 protein. The sample has some 1,000,000 distinct CDR3 sequences, about 23% seen once; the top ten hold less than 0.75%. Donors were systemically healthy Caucasian individuals from Russia aged 6 to 90 years. Trimming shortened V by 8 bases and J by 4 bases, and 13 bases separated the two germline ends. The germline V gene has CDR1 DFQATT and CDR2 SNEGSKA (reference sequence). The length of the CDR3 is 12 residues. These data are also associated with another study on T cells of mothers and their children. As that report states: Nine systemically healthy Caucasian donors: three mothers, six children. Over 8.5 million reads per mother and roughly 3 million per child were obtained.

Sequencing used blood. This chain connects TRBV20-1 to TRBJ2-3, with D unclear. The clonotype was recovered from a girl aged 2-15 years in good health. The DNA of the CDR3 is TGCAGTCCACTTAAGGGTCCAGATACGCAGTATTTT. It yields the protein CSPLKGPDTQYF.